This TCR beta chain was recovered during a study of T cell changes during pregnancy in multiple sclerosis. Measured with immunoSEQ multiplex PCR; TCRdb has only the in-frame clones, and not every one. The sample lists roughly 66,000 clones; approximately 90% were seen once. Germline CDR1 LNHDA, CDR2 SQIVND (reference sequence). The CDR3 loop spans 15 amino acids. V shed 5 bases and J shed 1 base, with 12 bases lying between them. The TCR originated in a female donor with multiple sclerosis, enrolled in a pregnancy study. This chain joins TRBV19 and TRBJ2-4; no firm D call. The sequenced sample was peripheral blood, obtained in the first trimester of pregnancy. CDR3 region: CASSPQSSAKNIQYF. The DNA of the CDR3 is TGTGCCAGTAGTCCACAGTCTTCGGCCAAAAACATTCAGTACTTC.